The 8 T cell receptor beta chains reported below all come from one sample, sequenced in a study of shared clonotypes between healthy human individuals. Profiling relied on immunoSEQ multiplex PCR, and the TCRdb table lists in-frame clones only, not all of them. The sample records some 2,000,000 clones, about 95% being singletons. Sequencing used naive CD4+ T cells sorted from blood. Subset given: CD45RA+ positively selected. The receptors stem from a man younger than 30 in good health.

The chain is built from TRBV6-6 and TRBJ2-5; no firm D call. This CDR3 spans 12 amino acids. V shed 6 bases and J shed 3 bases, with 8 bases lying between them. Germline V lookup: CDR1 MNHNY, CDR2 SVGAGI (reference sequence). The CDR3 DNA reads TGTGCCAGCAGGGGTTCAGAAGAGACCCAGTACTTC. This gives the protein CASRGSEETQYF.

This clone was counted a single time. The CDR3 sequence is CASKGRLAGLDTQYF. The CDR3 coding sequence is TGTGCCAGCAAAGGGCGACTAGCGGGACTCGATACGCAGTATTTT. V is TRBV2 and J is TRBJ2-3; 11 positions agree with TRBD2. Germline values: CDR1 SNHLY, CDR2 FYNNEI. This CDR3 region has 15 residues. With 7 bases clipped from V and 6 bases from J, the junction kept 9 bases outside the gene matches.

In regard to this clone: An end of the junction differs from the germline gene, which may be a read error. The chain links TRBV14 to TRBJ1-3, with D unclear. The V gene's germline CDR1 is SGHDN and CDR2 FVKESK. The CDR3 has 11 residues. CDR3 loop: CASSHGDTIYF. CDR3 coding DNA: TGTGCCAGCAGCCATGGAGACACCATATATTTT.

The rearrangement uses TRBV30 and TRBJ2-3; D possibly corresponds to TRBD2 (5 bases). The CDR3 has 13 residues. The V end was cut by 4 bases, the J end by 3 bases, with 11 bases between. Per germline, CDR1 GTSNPN and CDR2 SVGIG (reference sequence). The CDR3: CAWTPLVTDTQYF. CDR3 coding DNA: TGTGCCTGGACGCCACTAGTGACAGATACGCAGTATTTT.

The chain uses TRBV10-3 and TRBJ2-7, with 9 bases fitting TRBD2. This CDR3 comprises 14 residues. The junction had 3 bases not matched to a gene; V was cut back by 4 bases and J by 2 bases. Germline values: CDR1 ENHRY, CDR2 SYGVKD. CDR3 DNA sequence: TGTGCCATCAGTGGTGGGACTAGCCCCTACGAGCAGTACTTC. It codes for CAISGGTSPYEQYF.

The chain uses TRBV30 and TRBJ1-6; 7 positions agree with TRBD1. Unmatched junction bases numbered 3, after V lost 5 bases and J lost 5 bases. The CDR3 covers 13 residues. Looked up from germline, CDR1 is GTSNPN and CDR2 is SVGIG (reference sequence). DNA for the CDR3: TGTGCCTGGGCAGGGGGTGATAATTCACCCCTCCACTTT. Translating it yields CAWAGGDNSPLHF. The full variable domain, completed using reference TRBV30 and TRBJ1-6, is SQTIHQWPATLVQPVGSPLSLECTVEGTSNPNLYWYRQAAGRGLQLLFYSVGIGQISSEVPQNLSASRPQDRQFILSSKKLLLSDSGFYLCAWAGGDNSPLHFGNGTRLTVT.

CDR3 bases: TGTGCCATCAACAATCAAGCAGGGTCCTATAATTCACCCCTCCACTTT. It encodes CAINNQAGSYNSPLHF. The J gene is TRBJ1-6, the V gene TRBV10-3, with D possibly matching TRBD1 (5 bases). Germline V gene data show CDR1 as ENHRY and CDR2 as SYGVKD. CDR3 length equals 16 residues. With 7 bases removed from V and 1 base from J, the gap between germline ends came to 14 bases.

This sequence joins TRBV9 and TRBJ1-1, with no clear D. Germline V lookup: CDR1 SGDLS, CDR2 YYNGEE. The CDR3 has 15 amino acids. Trimming removed 4 bases at V and 0 bases at J, with 13 bases between. The CDR3 here is CASSTSGLMNTEAFF. For the CDR3, the DNA is TGTGCCAGCAGCACGAGTGGACTGATGAACACTGAAGCTTTCTTT.